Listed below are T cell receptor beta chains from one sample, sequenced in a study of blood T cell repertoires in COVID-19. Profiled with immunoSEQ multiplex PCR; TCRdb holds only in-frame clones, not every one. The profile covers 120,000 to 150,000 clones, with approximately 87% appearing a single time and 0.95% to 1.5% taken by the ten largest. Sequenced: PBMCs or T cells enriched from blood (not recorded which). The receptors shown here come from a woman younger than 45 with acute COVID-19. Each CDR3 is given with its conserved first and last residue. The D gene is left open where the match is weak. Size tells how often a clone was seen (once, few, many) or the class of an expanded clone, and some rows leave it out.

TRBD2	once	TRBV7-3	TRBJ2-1	TGTGCCAGCAGCCGAGGACCTAGCGGAAGCTCCTACAATGAGCAGTTCTTC	CASSRGPSGSSYNEQFF
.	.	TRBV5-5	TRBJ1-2	TGTGCCAGCAGCTTTGGTCCGTTGGCCACCTATGGCTACACCTTC	CASSFGPLATYGYTF
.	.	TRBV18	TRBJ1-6	TGTGCCAGCTCTCAACTAGCGAGTAATTCACCCCTCCACTTT	CASSQLASNSPLHF
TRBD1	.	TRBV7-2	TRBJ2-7	TGTGCCAGCAGCTCGGGACAGCCTCCTTCCTACGAGCAGTACTTC	CASSSGQPPSYEQYF
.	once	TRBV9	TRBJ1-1	TGTGCCAGCAGCCCAGAGAGGAGTGGCAGAGCTGAAGCTTTCTTT	CASSPERSGRAEAFF
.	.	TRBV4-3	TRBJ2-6	TGCGCCAGCAGCCAAGTCTTCAGGACTGGGGCCAACGTCCTGACTTTC	CASSQVFRTGANVLTF
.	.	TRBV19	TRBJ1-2	TGTGCCAGTAGTATGCCAGGGAGGGGCTATGGCTACACCTTC	CASSMPGRGYGYTF
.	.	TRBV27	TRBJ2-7	TGTGCCACCAGTCCCGGGACACACCCTTCCTACGAGCAGTACTTC	CATSPGTHPSYEQYF
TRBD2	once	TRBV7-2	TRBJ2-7	TGTGCCAGCAGCTTAGGGCTAGCGGGTACCTACGAGCAGTACTTC	CASSLGLAGTYEQYF
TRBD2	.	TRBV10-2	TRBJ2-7	TGCGCCAGCAGGGGGGGACTAGCGGGAGGAGGGCAGTACTTC	CASRGGLAGGGQYF
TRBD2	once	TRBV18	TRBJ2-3	TGTGCCAGCTCACTCACTAGCGGGAGGACAGATACGCAGTATTTT	CASSLTSGRTDTQYF
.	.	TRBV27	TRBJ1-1	TGTGCCAGCAGTTTATTAGGGGCCACTGAAGCTTTCTTT	CASSLLGATEAFF
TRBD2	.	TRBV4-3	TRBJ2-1	TGCGCCAGCAGCCTGCTAGCGGGAGATGTCAATGAGCAGTTCTTC	CASSLLAGDVNEQFF
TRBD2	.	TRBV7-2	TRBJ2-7	TGTGCCAGCAGCTCACACCAGGCGGGAGGGCTCTACGAGCAGTACTTC	CASSSHQAGGLYEQYF
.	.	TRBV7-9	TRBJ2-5	TGTGCCAGCAGCGCACAGGGAGATAGTGCGACCCAGTACTTC	CASSAQGDSATQYF
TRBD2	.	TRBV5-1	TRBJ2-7	TGCGCCAGCAGCGCAACTAGCGGATCTTCCTACGAGCAGTACTTC	CASSATSGSSYEQYF
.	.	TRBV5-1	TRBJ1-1	TGCGCCAGCAGCTTGACAGTCATGAACACTGAAGCTTTCTTT	CASSLTVMNTEAFF
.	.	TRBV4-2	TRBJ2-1	TGTGCCAGCAGCCAGGGGACAATGGGCGACAATGAGCAGTTCTTC	CASSQGTMGDNEQFF
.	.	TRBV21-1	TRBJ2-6	TGTGCCAGCAGCAGACCGGGACTCAAATCCTCTGGGGCCAACGTCCTGACTTTC	CASSRPGLKSSGANVLTF
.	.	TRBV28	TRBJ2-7	TGTGCCAGTGGAATACAGGGCTACGAGCAGTACTTC	CASGIQGYEQYF
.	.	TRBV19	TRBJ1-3	TGTGCCAGTAGTATAGGGGCAACTGGAAACACCATATATTTT	CASSIGATGNTIYF
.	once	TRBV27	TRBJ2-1	TGTGCCAGCAGTCCGCAGACTAGTGACAATGAGCAGTTCTTC	CASSPQTSDNEQFF
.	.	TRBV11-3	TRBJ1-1	TGTGCCAGCAGCTTAGCGCCAGAGAACACTGAAGCTTTCTTT	CASSLAPENTEAFF
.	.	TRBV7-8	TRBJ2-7	TGTGCCAGCAGCCCGGACAGTGGGATTAGAAGCTTC	CASSPDSGIRSF
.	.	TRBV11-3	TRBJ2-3	TGTGCCAGTCGACGCGGAGTAGGAGATACGCAGTATTTT	CASRRGVGDTQYF
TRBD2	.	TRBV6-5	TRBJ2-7	TGTGCCAGCAGTCGACTAGCCCTCTACGAGCAGTACTTC	CASSRLALYEQYF
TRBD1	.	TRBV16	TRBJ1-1	TGTGCCAGCAGCCAAACAGGGGATACTGAAGCTTTCTTT	CASSQTGDTEAFF
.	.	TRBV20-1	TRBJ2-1	TGCAGTGCTAGACTAGTTGATGAGCAGTTCTTC	CSARLVDEQFF
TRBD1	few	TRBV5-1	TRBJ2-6	TGCGCCAGCGCCGTTAACAGGGGCGAAACTGGGGCCAACGTCCTGACTTTC	CASAVNRGETGANVLTF
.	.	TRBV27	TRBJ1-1	TGTGCCAGCAGTTTTGGGAGCCGGACGGACACTGAAGCTTTCTTT	CASSFGSRTDTEAFF
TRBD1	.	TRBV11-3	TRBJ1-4	TGTGCCAGCAGCCACGACAGGGTGGGACCTAATGAAAAACTGTTTTTT	CASSHDRVGPNEKLFF
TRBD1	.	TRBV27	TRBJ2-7	TGTGCCAGCAGTTTGATCGGACAGGGGGGCTCCTACGAGCAGTACTTC	CASSLIGQGGSYEQYF
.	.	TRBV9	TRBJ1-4	TGTGCCAGCAGCCCCCGTGGGGGGACTAATGAAAAACTGTTTTTT	CASSPRGGTNEKLFF
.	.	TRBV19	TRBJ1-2	TGTGCCAGTAGGATACAGGAGGATGGCTACACCTTC	CASRIQEDGYTF
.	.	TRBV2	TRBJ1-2	TGTGCCAGCAGTATTGGGGCCGACTATGGCTACACCTTC	CASSIGADYGYTF
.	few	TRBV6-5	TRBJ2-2	TGTGCCAGCAGCCACGAGGCGCGTGGGGAGCTGTTTTTT	CASSHEARGELFF
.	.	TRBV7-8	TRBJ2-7	TGTGCCAGCAGCTTAGAATCTGAGGGCTCCTACGAGCAGTACTTC	CASSLESEGSYEQYF
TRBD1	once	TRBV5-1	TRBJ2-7	TGCGCCAGCAGCACGGGACAGGGAGCCTACGAGCAGTACTTC	CASSTGQGAYEQYF
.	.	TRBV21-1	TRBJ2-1	TGTGCCAGCAGCAGCCGACAGGGCACTACGCCAGGCAGCTCCTACAATGAGCAGTTCTTC	CASSSRQGTTPGSSYNEQFF
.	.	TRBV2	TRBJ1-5	TGTGCCAGCAGTACGGACAGTATCCAGCCCCAGCATTTT	CASSTDSIQPQHF
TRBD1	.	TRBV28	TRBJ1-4	TGTGCCAGCAGTTTATTTCAGGGCAGGGGGCGAGATGAAAAACTGTTTTTT	CASSLFQGRGRDEKLFF
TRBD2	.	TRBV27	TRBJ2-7	TGTGCCAGCAGCTCAGCGGGGGCCTCCTACGAGCAGTACTTC	CASSSAGASYEQYF
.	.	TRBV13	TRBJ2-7	TGTGCCAGCAGCCGCTCTCCTAAAGCCTACGAGCAGTACTTC	CASSRSPKAYEQYF
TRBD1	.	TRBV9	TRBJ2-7	TGTGCCAGCAGCGCAACGGGACAGACTTACGAGCAGTACTTC	CASSATGQTYEQYF
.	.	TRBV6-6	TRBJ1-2	TGTGCCAGCAGTTACTGGACAGCTAACTATGGCTACACCTTC	CASSYWTANYGYTF
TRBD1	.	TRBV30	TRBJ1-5	TGTGCCTGGAGTAGCGGGACAGGTAATCAGCCCCAGCATTTT	CAWSSGTGNQPQHF